The 11 T cell receptor beta chains reported below all come from one sample, sequenced in a study of T cells in localized non-small cell lung cancer. Some clones are missing from TCRdb's copy, which holds only in-frame ones; the method was immunoSEQ multiplex PCR. The table records about 36,000 clones, just over 90% of them present only once. The specimen comprised peripheral blood, sampled before any cancer treatment. The receptors come from a female donor of 60 years or more with stage I lung adenocarcinoma.

The rearrangement links TRBV4-1 to TRBJ2-1, with 15 bases identical to TRBD2. The V and J ends lost 1 base and 8 bases, in that order; junction bases with no gene match: 9. Germline V CDR1 and CDR2: MGHRA, YSYEKL. This CDR3 spans 18 amino acids. CDR3 sequence (DNA): TGCGCCAGCAGCCAAGGGACTAGCGGGGGGGTCGGCCTATATGAGCAGTTCTTC. Translating it yields CASSQGTSGGVGLYEQFF.

This clone was seen once. The chain joins TRBV18 to TRBJ1-2, with a possible D match to TRBD1 (5 bases). Germline CDR1 reads KGHSH; CDR2 reads LQKENI. V gave up 2 bases and J gave up 7 bases, with 14 bases separating them. The CDR3 has 14 residues. CDR3 in DNA: TGTGCCAGCTCACCAGGAGCAGGGCTGGGTGGCTACACCTTC. Residues: CASSPGAGLGGYTF.

The genes are TRBV7-3 and TRBJ2-5, with no clear D. This CDR3 has 13 residues. Germline CDR1 reads SGHTA; CDR2 reads FQGTGA. With 3 bases removed from V and 5 bases from J, the gap between germline ends came to 10 bases. The DNA of the CDR3 is TGTGCCAGCAGCTTTTGGCCCTCGGAGACCCAGTACTTC. This codes for CASSFWPSETQYF. Full variable domain (missing parts from reference TRBV7-3 and TRBJ2-5): GAGVSQTPSNKVTEKGKYVELRCDPISGHTALYWYRQSLGQGPEFLIYFQGTGAADDSGLPNDRFFAVRPEGSVSTLKIQRTERGDSAVYLCASSFWPSETQYFGPGTRLLVL.

This clone ranks as medium-sized. V is TRBV7-6 and J is TRBJ1-3; D perhaps matches TRBD1 (5 bases). Germline lookup yields CDR1 SGHVS and CDR2 FNYEAQ. V dropped 1 base and J dropped 0 bases, with 10 bases sitting between them. This CDR3 contains 16 residues. CDR3 DNA: TGTGCCAGCAGCTTAGGACAGATGAGCTCTGGAAACACCATATATTTT. This gives the protein CASSLGQMSSGNTIYF.

The V and J genes are TRBV9 and TRBJ2-3; D is perhaps TRBD1 or TRBD2 (5 bases each). This CDR3 has 15 residues. CDR1 SGDLS and CDR2 YYNGEE come from the germline V gene. Deletions cut 0 bases from V and 0 bases from J, with 8 bases between. For the CDR3, the DNA is TGTGCCAGCAGCGTAGAGTGGGGGAGCACAGATACGCAGTATTTT. As protein: CASSVEWGSTDTQYF.

The chain links TRBV15 to TRBJ1-3; D is unresolved. CDR1 is LNHNV, CDR2 YYDKDF, per germline (reference sequence). The CDR3 loop spans 15 amino acids. Trimming shortened V by 1 base and J by 0 bases, and 7 bases separated the two germline ends. In DNA form, the CDR3 reads TGTGCCACCAGCAGAGTGGACGCCTCTGGAAACACCATATATTTT. As protein: CATSRVDASGNTIYF.

The CDR3 loop is CASSAGQGASEKLFF. The CDR3, as DNA: TGTGCCAGCAGCGCTGGACAGGGGGCGAGTGAAAAACTGTTTTTT. The rearrangement uses TRBV9 and TRBJ1-4, with 11 bases aligning to TRBD1. The CDR3 is 15 residues long. V gave up 3 bases and J gave up 7 bases; unmatched junction bases: 5. Per the germline V gene, CDR1 is SGDLS and CDR2 is YYNGEE.

This clone was observed once. The rearrangement uses TRBV7-2 and TRBJ1-1; 8 nucleotides match TRBD1. V lost 5 bases, J lost 2 bases, and 7 bases stayed unmatched. In germline, CDR1 is SGHTA, CDR2 FQGNSA. The length of the CDR3 is 15 residues. DNA for the CDR3: TGTGCCAGCAGCCCCGGGACAGGCCTTAACACTGAAGCTTTCTTT. It specifies CASSPGTGLNTEAFF.

The chain combines TRBV7-2 with TRBJ1-2, with TRBD1 as a possible D gene (5 bases). The V end was cut by 1 base, the J end by 3 bases, with 12 bases between. The germline V gene has CDR1 SGHTA and CDR2 FQGNSA. CDR3 length: 15 residues. CDR3 coding DNA: TGTGCCAGCAGCTTAGGGGACCCAGGCCACTATGGCTACACCTTC. It codes for CASSLGDPGHYGYTF.

V gene TRBV19 combines with J gene TRBJ1-1; 7 bases are a match to TRBD1. With 10 bases clipped from V and 0 bases from J, the junction kept 11 bases outside the gene matches. The CDR3 loop spans 15 amino acids. Germline values: CDR1 LNHDA, CDR2 SQIVND (reference sequence). As DNA, the CDR3 is TGTGCCACTTCTCCGCTGGGACAGATGAACACTGAAGCTTTCTTT. It yields the protein CATSPLGQMNTEAFF.

The chain recombines TRBV7-6 with TRBJ1-3; D remains unclear. The CDR3 sequence is 13 residues long. Germline V gene lookup returns CDR1 SGHVS and CDR2 FNYEAQ. V dropped 6 bases and J dropped 7 bases, with 13 bases sitting between them. The CDR3 DNA sequence: TGTGCCAGCAGGTCCGTGGGTCTTAACACCATATATTTT. Translating gives CASRSVGLNTIYF.